This TCR beta chain originates from a study of blood T cell repertoires in COVID-19. Clones were read by immunoSEQ multiplex PCR, and TCRdb kept only the in-frame ones, dropping some. The repertoire holds approximately 160,000 clones, with 65% to 90% as singletons. This CDR3 comprises 15 residues. Germline loops: CDR1 SGHDN, CDR2 FVKESK. The V and J ends lost 2 bases and 2 bases respectively, with 11 bases between them. The chain joins TRBV14 to TRBJ2-3; possible D gene TRBD2, 6 bases. Sequences were obtained from peripheral blood. The receptor's source is a woman between 45 and 65 years old in a cohort sampled during active or convalescent COVID-19. CDR3 amino acids: CASSQKWDSTDTQYF. In DNA, the CDR3 is TGTGCCAGCAGCCAAAAATGGGACTCCACAGATACGCAGTATTTT. The variable domain in full, completed from reference TRBV14 and TRBJ2-3, reads EAGVTQFPSHSVIEKGQTVTLRCDPISGHDNLYWYRRVMGKEIKFLLHFVKESKQDESGMPNNRFLAERTGGTYSTLKVQPAELEDSGVYFCASSQKWDSTDTQYFGPGTRLTVL.